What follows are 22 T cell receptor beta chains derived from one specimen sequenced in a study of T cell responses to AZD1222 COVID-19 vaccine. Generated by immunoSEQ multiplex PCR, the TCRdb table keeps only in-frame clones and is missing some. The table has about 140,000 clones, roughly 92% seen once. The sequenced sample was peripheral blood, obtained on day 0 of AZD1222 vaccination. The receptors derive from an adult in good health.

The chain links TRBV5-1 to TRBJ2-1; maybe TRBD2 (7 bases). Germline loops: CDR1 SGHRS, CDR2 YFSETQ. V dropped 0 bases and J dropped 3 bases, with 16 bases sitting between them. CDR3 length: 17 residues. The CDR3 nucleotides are TGCGCCAGCAGCTTGGAGGGCCGCGGGGGCCTCTACAATGAGCAGTTCTTC. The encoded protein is CASSLEGRGGLYNEQFF.

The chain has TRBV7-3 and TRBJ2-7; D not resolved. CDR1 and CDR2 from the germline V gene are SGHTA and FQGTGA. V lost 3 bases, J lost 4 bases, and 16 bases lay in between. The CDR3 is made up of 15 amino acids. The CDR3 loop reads CASSFYIQRFYEQYF. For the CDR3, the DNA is TGTGCCAGCAGCTTTTACATCCAGCGCTTTTACGAGCAGTACTTC.

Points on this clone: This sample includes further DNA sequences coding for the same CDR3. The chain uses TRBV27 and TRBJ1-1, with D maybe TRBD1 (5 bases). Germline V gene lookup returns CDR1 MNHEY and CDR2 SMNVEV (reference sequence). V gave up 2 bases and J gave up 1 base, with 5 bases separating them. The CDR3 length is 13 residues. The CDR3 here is CASSLGQNTEAFF. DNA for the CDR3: TGTGCCAGCAGTTTAGGACAGAACACTGAAGCTTTCTTT.

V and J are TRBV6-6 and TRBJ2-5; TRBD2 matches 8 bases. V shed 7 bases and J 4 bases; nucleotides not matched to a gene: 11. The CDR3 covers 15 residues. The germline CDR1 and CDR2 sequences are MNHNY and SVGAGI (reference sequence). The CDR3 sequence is CASTLEAGDLETQYF. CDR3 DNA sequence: TGTGCCAGCACCCTCGAAGCGGGAGATCTAGAGACCCAGTACTTC.

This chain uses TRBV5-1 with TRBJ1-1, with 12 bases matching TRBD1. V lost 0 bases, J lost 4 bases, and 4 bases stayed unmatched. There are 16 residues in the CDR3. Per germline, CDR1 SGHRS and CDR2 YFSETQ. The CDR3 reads CASSLEGQGAGTEAFF. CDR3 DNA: TGCGCCAGCAGCTTGGAGGGACAGGGGGCGGGCACTGAAGCTTTCTTT.

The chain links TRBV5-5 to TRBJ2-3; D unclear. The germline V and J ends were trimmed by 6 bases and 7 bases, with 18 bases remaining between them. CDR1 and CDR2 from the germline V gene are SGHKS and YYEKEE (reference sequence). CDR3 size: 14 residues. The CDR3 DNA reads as TGTGCCAGCATCTCCCGGGTTGGTTCGAATACGCAGTATTTT. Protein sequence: CASISRVGSNTQYF.

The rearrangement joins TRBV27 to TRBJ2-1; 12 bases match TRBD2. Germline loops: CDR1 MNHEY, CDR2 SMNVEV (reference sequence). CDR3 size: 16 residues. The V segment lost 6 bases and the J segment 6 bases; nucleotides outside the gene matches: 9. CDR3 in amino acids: CASSRTTSGRPNEQFF. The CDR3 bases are TGTGCCAGCAGCCGAACCACTAGCGGGAGGCCCAATGAGCAGTTCTTC.

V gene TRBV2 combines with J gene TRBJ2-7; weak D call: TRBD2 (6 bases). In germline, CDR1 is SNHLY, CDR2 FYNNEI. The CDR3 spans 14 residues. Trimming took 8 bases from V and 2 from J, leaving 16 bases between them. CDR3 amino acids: CASAQGTEAYEQYF. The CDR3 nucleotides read TGTGCCAGCGCTCAAGGGACTGAAGCCTACGAGCAGTACTTC.

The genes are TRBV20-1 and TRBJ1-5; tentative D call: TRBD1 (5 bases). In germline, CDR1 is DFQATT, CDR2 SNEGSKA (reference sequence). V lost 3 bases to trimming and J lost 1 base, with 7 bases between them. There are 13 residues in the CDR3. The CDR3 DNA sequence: TGCAGTGCTAGTCGGGGGAGCAATCAGCCCCAGCATTTT. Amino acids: CSASRGSNQPQHF.

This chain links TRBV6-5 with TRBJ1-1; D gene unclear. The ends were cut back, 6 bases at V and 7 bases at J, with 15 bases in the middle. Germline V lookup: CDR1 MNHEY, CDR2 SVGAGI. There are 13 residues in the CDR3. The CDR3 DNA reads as TGTGCCAGCAGCTACCCGGGGTTTCGTGAAGCTTTCTTT. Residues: CASSYPGFREAFF.

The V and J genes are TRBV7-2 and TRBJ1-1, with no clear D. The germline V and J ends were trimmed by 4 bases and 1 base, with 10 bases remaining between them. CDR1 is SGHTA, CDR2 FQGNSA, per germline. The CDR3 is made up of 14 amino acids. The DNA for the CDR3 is TGTGCCAGCAGCTCGGGGAATCGGAACACTGAAGCTTTCTTT. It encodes CASSSGNRNTEAFF.

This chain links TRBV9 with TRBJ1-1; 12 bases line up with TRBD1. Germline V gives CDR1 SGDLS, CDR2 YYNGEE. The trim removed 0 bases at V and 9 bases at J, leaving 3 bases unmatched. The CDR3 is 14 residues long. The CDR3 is CASSVVRDRGQAFF. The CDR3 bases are TGTGCCAGCAGCGTAGTCCGGGACAGGGGGCAAGCTTTCTTT. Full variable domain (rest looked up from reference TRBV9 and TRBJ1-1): DSGVTQTPKHLITATGQRVTLRCSPRSGDLSVYWYQQSLDQGLQFLIQYYNGEERAKGNILERFSAQQFPDLHSELNLSSLELGDSALYFCASSVVRDRGQAFFGQGTRLTVV.

The chain's CDR3 is CASSLMAASNTEAFF. DNA for the CDR3: TGTGCCAGCAGTTTAATGGCAGCCTCGAACACTGAAGCTTTCTTT. This sequence joins TRBV27 and TRBJ1-1, with D uncertain. From germline, CDR1 is MNHEY and CDR2 SMNVEV (reference sequence). The V end was cut by 2 bases, the J end by 1 base, with 11 bases between. This CDR3 contains 15 residues.

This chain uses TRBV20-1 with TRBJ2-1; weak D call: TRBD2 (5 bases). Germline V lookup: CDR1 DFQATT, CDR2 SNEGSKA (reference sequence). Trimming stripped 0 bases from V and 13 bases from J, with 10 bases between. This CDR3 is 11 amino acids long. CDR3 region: CSARDTGIQFF. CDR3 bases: TGCAGTGCTAGAGATACGGGAATACAGTTCTTC.

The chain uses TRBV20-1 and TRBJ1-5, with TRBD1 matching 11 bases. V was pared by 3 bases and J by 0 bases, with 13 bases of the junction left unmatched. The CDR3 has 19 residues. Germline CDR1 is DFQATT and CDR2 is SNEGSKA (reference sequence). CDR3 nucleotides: TGCAGTGCTAGTTTTTTGGGGACAGGGGGGGGATTTAGCAATCAGCCCCAGCATTTT. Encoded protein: CSASFLGTGGGFSNQPQHF.

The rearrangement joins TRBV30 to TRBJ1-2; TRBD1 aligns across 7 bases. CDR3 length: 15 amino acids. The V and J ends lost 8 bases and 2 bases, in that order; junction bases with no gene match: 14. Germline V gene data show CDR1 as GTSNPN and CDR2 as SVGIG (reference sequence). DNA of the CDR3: TGTGCCAGGTACCACCCCGGGACAGAAAACTATGGCTACACCTTC. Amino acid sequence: CARYHPGTENYGYTF.

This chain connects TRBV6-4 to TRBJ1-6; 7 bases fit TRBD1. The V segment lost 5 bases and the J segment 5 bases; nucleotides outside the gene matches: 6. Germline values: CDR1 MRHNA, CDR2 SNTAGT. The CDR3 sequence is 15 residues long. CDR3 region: CASSFTGTDNSPLHF. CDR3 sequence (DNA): TGTGCCAGCAGTTTCACCGGGACAGATAATTCACCCCTCCACTTT.

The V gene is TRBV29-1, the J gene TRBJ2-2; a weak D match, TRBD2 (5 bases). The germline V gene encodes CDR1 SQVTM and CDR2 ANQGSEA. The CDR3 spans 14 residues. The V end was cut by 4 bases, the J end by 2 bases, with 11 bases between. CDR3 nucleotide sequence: TGCAGCGTTGTGGTGGGAGTTAACACCGGGGAGCTGTTTTTT. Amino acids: CSVVVGVNTGELFF.

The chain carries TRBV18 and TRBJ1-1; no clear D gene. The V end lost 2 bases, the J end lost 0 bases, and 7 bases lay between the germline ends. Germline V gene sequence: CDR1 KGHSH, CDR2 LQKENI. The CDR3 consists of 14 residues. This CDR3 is CASSPAGLNTEAFF. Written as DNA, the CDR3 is TGTGCCAGCTCACCAGCAGGTTTGAACACTGAAGCTTTCTTT.

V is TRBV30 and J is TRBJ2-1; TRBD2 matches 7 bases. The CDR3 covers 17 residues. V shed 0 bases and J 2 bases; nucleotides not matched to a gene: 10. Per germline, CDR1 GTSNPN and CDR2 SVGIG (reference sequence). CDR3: CAWSVGFAGDAYNEQFF. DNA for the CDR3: TGTGCCTGGAGTGTTGGTTTTGCGGGAGATGCCTACAATGAGCAGTTCTTC.

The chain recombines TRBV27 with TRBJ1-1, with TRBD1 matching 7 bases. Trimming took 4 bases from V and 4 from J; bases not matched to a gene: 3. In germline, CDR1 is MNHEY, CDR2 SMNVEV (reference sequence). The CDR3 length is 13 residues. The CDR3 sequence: CASSSTGVTEAFF. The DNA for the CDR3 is TGTGCCAGCAGTTCAACAGGGGTCACTGAAGCTTTCTTT.

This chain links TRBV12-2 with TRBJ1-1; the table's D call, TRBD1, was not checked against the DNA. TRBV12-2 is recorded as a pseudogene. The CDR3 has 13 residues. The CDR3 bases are TGTGCAAGTCGGACACAGAAGAACACTGAAGCTTTCTTT. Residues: CASRTQKNTEAFF.